This TCR beta chain was sequenced for a study of cytomegalovirus exposure and HLA in healthy donors (dated by TCRdb to about 2017). For the wider study: An earlier analysis of fewer than 750 of the donors reported 276 Gb of sequence data and 95 million to 130 million unique TCR beta sequences obtained from 150 million to 200 million T cells. An early release covering more than 500 HLA-typed donors comprised about 300 gigabases of sequencing data and about 90 million unique TCR sequences. Among the roughly 390 genotyped donors, approximately 81% belonged to the genetic ancestry cluster associated with self-reported Caucasian donors. The aim of the study was to test whether cataloging public T cell receptors could identify signatures of past pathogen exposure. The T cell repertoires of 666 subjects were profiled by immunosequencing and related to cytomegalovirus serostatus. A separate validation cohort of over a hundred different subjects was used in addition to the 666-subject first cohort. High-throughput TCR immunosequencing, statistical association of individual TCRs with disease status, and machine learning were combined to predict cytomegalovirus infection status. To study patterns of TCR occurrence, a later analysis re-analyzed previously published TCR beta repertoires from just over 650 donors and added high-resolution HLA genotyping. Rather than drawing on any new phenotypic data, the later analysis identified candidate immune exposures from TCR beta sequences and the way those sequences occurred across donors. To decide whether each TCR beta V gene segment behaved as functional or pseudogenic, an earlier analysis of some 600 of the donors relied on high-throughput TCR beta sequencing. Donor age, sex, ethnicity and CMV serostatus were collected together with the repertoire data. Genome-wide SNP genotypes for about 60% of the 666 donors were used in a later genetic analysis, which treated that subset as a discovery cohort. Every discovery cohort repertoire had been produced on one sequencing platform. HLA typing included class I and class II loci at four-digit resolution. The number of donors typed differed by locus, with roughly 629-640 for A, B, C, DRB1 and DQB1, around 500 for DQA1, nearly 610 for DPA1, and 450 to 480 for DPB1. Several DR-DQ haplotypes were treated as single units for association and clustering because of strong linkage in the cohort. Among roughly 400 genotyped donors of the cohort, an average of about 240,000 unique TCR beta nucleotide sequences were sequenced per donor, roughly a sixth of them non-productive. What the study reported, not specific to this receptor: According to a later genetic analysis, donors in an Asian-associated ancestry cluster had fewer N-insertions in productive TCRs than the approximately 670-donor mean. Some IMGT-functional V segments, including TRBV6-2 and TRBV6-3, could not be told apart with the 87-base-pair reads, so those segments were excluded. In a later analysis, HLA-associated TCR beta chains were found to be more clonally expanded and to have lower generation probabilities than equally common non-associated chains. A further reported finding was that TCR beta sequences accurately predicted the HLA-A and HLA-B alleles for most subjects in the first cohort. Only TCR beta chains were sequenced in this cohort, and the absence of alpha or paired-chain data limited detectable features. A few of the identified cytomegalovirus-associated TCR beta chains were confirmed in vitro to be specific for cytomegalovirus antigens. In a later analysis, most CMV-associated TCR beta chains were found to appear HLA-restricted, with HLA associations seemingly driven largely by CMV exposure. In the study, approximately 160 TCR beta chains were listed as associated with cytomegalovirus. Cytomegalovirus status was reported to be diagnosed by the classifier with high specificity and sensitivity in both the original and validation cohorts. Because HLA typing was unavailable for some donors at each locus, only the typed subset was used in association tests. Broadly in line with IMGT annotations, most TCR beta V segments showed up in productive rearrangements about 87% or about 30% of the time in an earlier analysis of around 600 of the donors. Linkage disequilibrium might explain the correlated functional status among segregating V segments, but an unknown experimental factor could not be excluded. In a later analysis, TCR association rates were found to vary across HLA loci, with the most associated TCRs seen for DRB1 alleles and the fewest for HLA-C alleles. A later analysis associated about 16,000 TCR beta sequences with specific HLA alleles at a false discovery rate of 0.05. A cluster of highly shared sequence variants was judged likely to be a technical artifact of the sequencing pipeline. When HLA alleles, especially DR and DQ, strongly co-occurred, attributing TCR associations to individual alleles was difficult. A later analysis reported that several top co-occurrence clusters appeared linked to parvovirus B19, influenza, CMV and Epstein-Barr virus. Immune exposure information for the cohort was limited to CMV serostatus. The presence/absence analyses assumed that sequencing depth was roughly uniform across donors, and that assumption may not be true. The authors suggested that the approach could potentially be generalized to other disease states and immunological phenotypes. While some public TCRs were present in many individuals, most TCR sequences turned up only very rarely across donors. Because counts were too low, roughly 16 rarely observed V segments, including chromosome 9 orphons, were excluded from the earlier analysis of 500 to 700 of the donors. In a later genetic analysis, a missense DCLRE1C variant was associated with V-gene and J-gene trimming of TCR beta chains, and the association was replicated in an independent cohort.

The cohort comprised more than 550 healthy bone marrow donors. At the time of sampling, all cohort members were nominally healthy, though unrecorded immune exposures were likely present. The donor was CMV seropositive and was included in the group of 250 to 300 seropositive cohort members. A peripheral blood sample was collected from each donor, and TCR beta sequencing was performed on peripheral blood mononuclear cells. Genomic DNA was extracted from the blood cell samples with the Qiagen DNeasy Blood Extraction Kit. As regards this clone: This clone's antigen is unknown. Base qualities are not provided; no much larger clone lies one nucleotide away.

Libraries were made using the immunoSEQ multiplex PCR assay. For the multiplex PCR, a mixture combining 60 forward primers for TCR Vbeta segments and 13 reverse primers for TCR Jbeta segments was used. Amplification of the CDR3 region of rearranged TCR beta genes was performed with a multiplex PCR assay on genomic DNA. The amplified TCR beta libraries were sequenced on the Illumina HiSeq System as 87-base-pair reads. The paper's data handling went like this. In a later analysis, tens of millions of unique TCR beta chains were counted across the 690 or so repertoires, and around 10 million of these chains were shared by at least two donors. A nearest-neighbor algorithm error-corrected the raw reads and collapsed the reads into unique sequences, merging closely related sequences to remove PCR and sequencing errors. Alignment of CDR3 sequences to IMGT reference sequences was used to assign V, D and J gene segments. For a sequence to be retained, at least a six-nucleotide match to both a V gene segment and a J gene segment was required. Rearrangements were called productive when the CDR3 lacked stop codons and stayed in frame with V and J; all others were non-productive. CDR3 was defined according to IMGT convention as the region running from the second conserved V-encoded cysteine to the conserved J-encoded phenylalanine. The earlier analysis of about 590 of the donors excluded sequences that lacked an unambiguous match to a single V gene segment. In an earlier analysis of approximately 560 of the donors, a V segment was called functional when productive rearrangements were above 56.7%, and segregating when the standard deviation between donors exceeded 5%. To diagnose cytomegalovirus status from the catalog of TCR beta chain sequences, a statistical classification framework was built. In a later analysis, V and J genes were assigned by comparing TCR nucleotide sequences against IMGT/GENE-DB human TR gene sequences. The TCRdist pipeline was used in a later analysis to assign CDR3 sequences and most-parsimonious VDJ recombination scenarios. In a later analysis, each TCR beta chain was defined by its CDR3 amino acid sequence together with its V-gene family, and reads lacking a unique V-gene family were excluded. A later analysis removed roughly 590 highly shared, low-generation-probability nucleotide sequences to deal with suspected cross-contamination and a sequencing artifact. In a later analysis, a clonal expansion index for each public chain was calculated from normalized within-repertoire ranks of inferred template counts. A later analysis computed generation probabilities with a VDJ recombination model fitted to out-of-frame rearrangements, and checked the results against IGoR. In a later analysis, TCR-TCR, TCR-HLA and TCR-CMV co-occurrence was scored with hypergeometric tests, and a repertoire-size bias correction was applied to TCR pairs. False discovery rates were estimated in a later analysis by permuting HLA or CMV assignments 20 times. In a later analysis, co-occurring TCRs were grouped using DBSCAN, and TCRdist sequence similarity was added for clustering within HLA-allele-positive subsets. Repertoires with fewer than 30,000 or more than 120,000 public chains were left out of co-occurrence clustering, as were four to six repertoires with anomalous nucleotide sharing. In TCRdb, the immuneACCESS table is reduced to in-frame sequences with V and J assigned. These tables do not hold every clone; where another copy was compared, an unresolved V gene accounts for under half, and the others remain unexplained. V, J and clone size were drawn from that table, and D and trimming were deduced from the DNA. The sample data list approximately 190,000 clones, and around four fifths of these were observed just once. The top ten constitute over 1.5% of the sample.

Inclusive of the bounding cysteine and phenylalanine, the CDR3 is 14 residues long. Only the CDR3 portion is preserved as DNA: 42 bases, with reading frame beginning at the first base. The junction carries 8 bases between V and J, which are trimmed by 0 bases and 1 base respectively. Via the germline V gene, CDR1 is SGHRS and CDR2 YFSETQ. The receptor was derived from a man in his forties or fifties in good health and CMV-seropositive. Sequenced: PBMCs. The sequence joins TRBV5-1 to TRBJ2-7; the D gene cannot be named for sure. CDR3 region: CASSLEPRSYEQYF. The DNA sequence follows: TGCGCCAGCAGCTTGGAGCCGAGATCCTACGAGCAGTACTTC.